These T cell receptor beta chains were read from a single sample in a study of T cell repertoires in cytomegalovirus infection. TCRdb reanalysed the reads using MiXCR and keeps one entry per CDR3 protein. The repertoire holds about 180,000 distinct CDR3 sequences, with about a fifth as singletons. Their antigens are not known. The source material was CD8+ T cells from cultured PBMCs, sampled from culture after CMV antigen stimulation. The receptors stem from a human donor in good health (CMV status not recorded). Some clones in this sample may be carry-over from other donors' samples. Each CDR3 is given with its conserved first and last residue. The D gene is left open where the match is weak. A clone size is listed for some rows: how often the clone was seen (once, few, many), or a class if it is expanded.

length,J,D,V,size,DNA,CDR3
14,TRBJ1-3,NA,TRBV9,few,TGTGCCAGCAGCGTAGATAACTCTGGAAACACCATATATTTT,CASSVDNSGNTIYF
18,TRBJ1-4,TRBD1,TRBV7-2,NA,TGTGCCAGCAGCTCCAAGGGGGGACAGGGGATCTTTAATGAAAAACTGTTTTTT,CASSSKGGQGIFNEKLFF
15,TRBJ2-3,NA,TRBV7-9,NA,TGTGCCAGCAGCTCGTGGGGCGCGGCGAAGGATACGCAGTATTTT,CASSSWGAAKDTQYF
16,TRBJ2-1,TRBD1,TRBV7-8,few,TGTGCCAGCAGCTTAGACCTGGGCGACAGGGTGGGTGAGCAGTTCTTC,CASSLDLGDRVGEQFF
16,TRBJ1-5,NA,TRBV7-8,NA,TGTGCCAGCAGTCATACTCAGGGGTTAAAATTTCAGCCCCAGCATTTT,CASSHTQGLKFQPQHF
15,TRBJ1-1,NA,TRBV27,NA,TGTGCCAGCAGTTCCGGACAAGGGGGGAACACTGAAGCTTTCTTT,CASSSGQGGNTEAFF
18,TRBJ2-2,TRBD2,TRBV7-2,NA,TGTGCCAGCAGCTCCTCTGGTTGGGGAGGGCCGGCCACCGGGGAGCTGTTTTTT,CASSSSGWGGPATGELFF
13,TRBJ1-5,NA,TRBV6-1,few,TGTGCCAGCAGTTGGGATGGCAATCAGCCCCAGCATTTT,CASSWDGNQPQHF
17,TRBJ2-6,TRBD1,TRBV4-1,few,TGCGCCAGCAGCCACCCAGGACAGGGGGCTGGGGCCAACGTCCTGACTTTC,CASSHPGQGAGANVLTF
17,TRBJ1-3,NA,TRBV6-2/TRBV6-3,NA,TGTGCCAGCACCTACCGCGGCGGGCAGAGCTCTGGAAACACCATATATTTT,CASTYRGGQSSGNTIYF
21,TRBJ2-6,NA,TRBV6-5,many,TGTGCCAGCAGTTACTCGACGGGGGGCACGCTACAAGTATTCGGGGCCAACGTCCTGACTTTC,CASSYSTGGTLQVFGANVLTF
16,TRBJ2-1,NA,TRBV20-1,NA,TGCAGTGCTGAAAGGGGCCTGGGCGGGGTTTACAATGAGCAGTTCTTC,CSAERGLGGVYNEQFF
11,TRBJ1-1,NA,TRBV2,NA,TGTGCCAGCAGAGGTACAGGGGAAGCTTTCTTT,CASRGTGEAFF
14,TRBJ2-7,NA,TRBV12-3/TRBV12-4,NA,TGTGCCAGCAGTTTGTCCGGCGCCGTGGGCGAGCAGTACTTC,CASSLSGAVGEQYF
15,TRBJ1-1,TRBD1,TRBV19,NA,TGTGCCAGTAGTACCCCTAGGGACAGGAGACTTGAAGCTTTCTTT,CASSTPRDRRLEAFF
14,TRBJ1-5,NA,TRBV7-2,NA,TGTGCCAGCAGTCCCCCAGGCCCCCATCAGCCCCAGCATTTT,CASSPPGPHQPQHF
18,TRBJ1-3,TRBD1,TRBV7-6,few,TGTGCCAGCAGCCTCGGGACAGGTAGCATTGGCTCTGGAAACACCATATATTTT,CASSLGTGSIGSGNTIYF
14,TRBJ2-1,TRBD1,TRBV9,few,TGTGCCAGCAGCGACGGGACAGACTACAATGAGCAGTTCTTC,CASSDGTDYNEQFF
16,TRBJ2-1,TRBD2,TRBV7-9,NA,TGTGCCAGCAGAAGAACTAGCGGGCCGGGCAACGATGAGCAGTTCTTC,CASRRTSGPGNDEQFF
12,TRBJ1-1,NA,TRBV20-1,NA,TGCAGTGCTGGCGGGAAGAACACTGAAGCTTTCTTT,CSAGGKNTEAFF
14,TRBJ2-1,TRBD2,TRBV7-2,few,TGTGCCAGCAGCGGTGGCGGGGGCTACAATGAGCAGTTCTTC,CASSGGGGYNEQFF
15,TRBJ1-1,NA,TRBV27,NA,TGTGCCAGCAGTTTATGGGGGGGGAAACGGACTGAAGCTTTCTTT,CASSLWGGKRTEAFF
14,TRBJ2-1,TRBD2,TRBV27,few,TGTGCCAGCAGTCCGGGACTAGCGGGGAATGAGCAGTTCTTC,CASSPGLAGNEQFF